The 25 T cell receptor beta chains in this list originate from one sample, sequenced in a study of blood T cell repertoires in COVID-19. Clones were sequenced by immunoSEQ multiplex PCR, and TCRdb holds only the in-frame ones, with some missing. The data hold around 60,000 clones, with roughly 90% observed a single time. The sequencing input was peripheral blood. These TCRs come from a man aged 60 to 75 with acute or convalescent COVID-19.

The genes are TRBV7-9 and TRBJ2-7; a weak D match, TRBD2 (6 bases). The CDR3 length is 14 residues. Germline lookup yields CDR1 SEHNR and CDR2 FQNEAQ (reference sequence). The V end was cut by 0 bases, the J end by 4 bases, with 10 bases between. This CDR3 is CASSLAERAYEQYF. The CDR3 DNA reads as TGTGCCAGCAGCTTAGCGGAGCGGGCGTACGAGCAGTACTTC.

This chain joins TRBV15 and TRBJ1-6; D not certain. The V end lost 0 bases, the J end lost 4 bases, and 7 bases lay between the germline ends. CDR1 is LNHNV, CDR2 YYDKDF, per germline (reference sequence). The CDR3 covers 15 residues. CDR3 in amino acids: CATSRDRGYNSPLHF. CDR3 DNA sequence: TGTGCCACCAGCAGAGACCGAGGATATAATTCACCCCTCCACTTT.

In this sample, this clone turned up once. The rearrangement uses TRBV10-1 and TRBJ1-5, with 7 bases identical to TRBD1. CDR1 is WNHNN, CDR2 SYGVQD, per germline (reference sequence). With 3 bases clipped from V and 4 bases from J, the junction kept 21 bases outside the gene matches. The CDR3 loop spans 20 amino acids. Here the CDR3 reads CASSECLTRAGGGINQPQHF. Written as DNA, the CDR3 is TGCGCCAGCAGTGAATGCCTCACCCGAGCAGGGGGTGGAATTAATCAGCCCCAGCATTTT.

The chain joins TRBV19 to TRBJ1-5, with 11 bases that match TRBD1. The CDR3 runs to 16 residues. Germline assignment: CDR1 LNHDA and CDR2 SQIVND (reference sequence). Trimming removed 5 bases from V and 7 bases from J; junction bases left unmatched: 10. The CDR3 DNA sequence: TGTGCCAGTAGTCCCAAGGGACAGGGGGGTTTCCAGCCCCAGCATTTT. Its protein product is CASSPKGQGGFQPQHF.

The rearrangement links TRBV3-1 (or the pseudogene TRBV3-2) to TRBJ1-5; D is perhaps TRBD1 (6 bases). The CDR3 is 14 amino acids. V lost 8 bases and J 0 bases, leaving 11 bases between the germline ends. The germline CDR1 and CDR2 sequences are LGHDT and YNNKEL (reference sequence). The CDR3 DNA sequence: TGTGCCAGCGGCAGGGGCCTTAGCAATCAGCCCCAGCATTTT. Amino acids: CASGRGLSNQPQHF.

The CDR3 sequence is CASNPGGGDEKLFF. Here the CDR3 DNA reads TGTGCCAGCAACCCCGGTGGGGGGGATGAAAAACTGTTTTTT. The rearrangement uses TRBV9 and TRBJ1-4; D is possibly TRBD1 (5 bases). CDR1 SGDLS and CDR2 YYNGEE come from the germline V gene. The V gene lost 6 bases and the J gene lost 6 bases, with 15 bases spanning the gap. This CDR3 is 14 amino acids long.

The rearrangement joins TRBV5-1 to TRBJ1-2; D is uncertain. The V and J ends lost 4 bases and 4 bases respectively, with 11 bases between them. The CDR3 loop spans 13 amino acids. The germline CDR1 and CDR2 sequences are SGHRS and YFSETQ. Here the CDR3 reads CASSRGWSYGYTF. CDR3 DNA: TGCGCCAGCAGCCGGGGATGGAGCTATGGCTACACCTTC.

The gene calls are TRBV19 and TRBJ1-2, with D possibly TRBD1 on 6 matching bases. V lost 3 bases to trimming and J lost 4 bases, with 15 bases between them. The V gene's germline CDR1 is LNHDA and CDR2 SQIVND (reference sequence). This CDR3 comprises 15 residues. CDR3 bases: TGTGCCAGTAGTATCTCCCAGGGGACATTCTATGGCTACACCTTC. Translation gives CASSISQGTFYGYTF.

This clone was counted only a few times. As DNA, the CDR3 is TGTGCCAGCAGCTGGGGAGGGAATCAGCCCCAGCATTTT. It translates to CASSWGGNQPQHF. The rearrangement links TRBV7-2 to TRBJ1-5; D gene uncertain. The CDR3 length is 13 residues. The germline V gene has CDR1 SGHTA and CDR2 FQGNSA. Trimming removed 4 bases from V and 4 bases from J, with 8 bases in between.

The chain combines TRBV4-1 with TRBJ1-4, with no clear D. Germline lookup yields CDR1 MGHRA and CDR2 YSYEKL. V lost 4 bases and J 6 bases, leaving 18 bases between the germline ends. CDR3 size: 16 residues. DNA of the CDR3: TGCGCCAGCAGCCTTACCTACGGGGAGCGTTATGAAAAACTGTTTTTT. This gives the protein CASSLTYGERYEKLFF.

This rearrangement joins TRBV27 to TRBJ1-4, with D tentatively TRBD1 (5 bases). Germline CDR1 MNHEY, CDR2 SMNVEV (reference sequence). CDR3 length: 13 amino acids. Trimming shortened V by 1 base and J by 11 bases, and 11 bases separated the two germline ends. The CDR3 spells CASSLYQGGKLFF. The DNA of the CDR3 is TGTGCCAGCAGTTTATACCAGGGTGGTAAACTGTTTTTT.

This chain uses TRBV6-6 with TRBJ1-1; D gene unclear. The CDR3 is 15 amino acids. V lost 4 bases and J lost 0, with 12 bases in between. CDR1 and CDR2 from the germline V gene are MNHNY and SVGAGI (reference sequence). This CDR3 reads CASSFPDTMNTEAFF. CDR3 coding DNA: TGTGCCAGCAGTTTCCCCGACACCATGAACACTGAAGCTTTCTTT.

The sample holds a few counts of this clone. The chain carries TRBV5-1 and TRBJ1-2, with a weak D call TRBD1 (6 bases). CDR3 length: 13 residues. Germline V gives CDR1 SGHRS, CDR2 YFSETQ. V was shortened by 5 bases and J by 5 bases, with 13 bases between the two germline ends. The CDR3 sequence: CASRTDSAYGYTF. The CDR3 DNA is TGCGCCAGCAGAACGGACAGCGCGTATGGCTACACCTTC.

The V call is TRBV19, the J call TRBJ1-1, with D uncertain. V was clipped by 6 bases and J by 7 bases, with 18 bases between them. The CDR3 covers 14 residues. Germline lookup yields CDR1 LNHDA and CDR2 SQIVND (reference sequence). The CDR3 DNA is TGTGCCAGTAGAGAGGCTCTTAACCGGCTTGAAGCTTTCTTT. It encodes CASREALNRLEAFF.

J is TRBJ2-6 and V is TRBV30; 7 positions agree with TRBD1. With V trimmed by 2 bases and J by 0 bases, 7 bases remained unmatched. Germline V gene data show CDR1 as GTSNPN and CDR2 as SVGIG (reference sequence). The CDR3 runs to 17 residues. The CDR3 region has the DNA TGTGCCTGGAGTTTACGGACAGGACTCTCTGGGGCCAACGTCCTGACTTTC. This codes for CAWSLRTGLSGANVLTF.

This sequence joins TRBV11-2 and TRBJ1-1, with 7 bases lining up with TRBD1. V shed 5 bases and J 1 base; nucleotides not matched to a gene: 7. From germline, CDR1 is SGHAT and CDR2 FQNNGV. CDR3 length: 15 amino acids. The CDR3 loop reads CASSREGQKNTEAFF. The CDR3 bases are TGTGCCAGCAGCCGTGAGGGACAGAAGAACACTGAAGCTTTCTTT. Filled out from reference TRBV11-2 and TRBJ1-1, the complete variable domain reads EAGVAQSPRYKIIEKRQSVAFWCNPISGHATLYWYQQILGQGPKLLIQFQNNGVVDDSQLPKDRFSAERLKGVDSTLKIQPAKLEDSAVYLCASSREGQKNTEAFFGQGTRLTVV.

The chain couples TRBV29-1 to TRBJ1-4; 9 nucleotides match TRBD1. CDR3 length: 12 residues. CDR1 is SQVTM and CDR2 is ANQGSEA in the germline V gene. V trimming: 7 bases; J trimming: 8 bases; junction bases outside the gene matches: 5. This chain's CDR3 is CSAGQGGEKLFF. CDR3 coding DNA: TGCAGCGCGGGACAGGGAGGGGAAAAACTGTTTTTT. The whole variable domain, remainder taken from reference TRBV29-1 and TRBJ1-4, is SAVISQKPSRDICQRGTSLTIQCQVDSQVTMMFWYRQQPGQSLTLIATANQGSEATYESGFVIDKFPISRPNLTFSTLTVSNMSPEDSSIYLCSAGQGGEKLFFGSGTQLSVL.

This chain connects TRBV28 to TRBJ1-1; 7 bases agree with TRBD1. Germline V CDR1 and CDR2: MDHEN, SYDVKM. The length of the CDR3 is 14 residues. V lost 3 bases to trimming and J lost 5 bases; unmatched junction nucleotides: 6. CDR3: CASSFPLTGTEAFF. CDR3 DNA: TGTGCCAGCAGTTTCCCTCTGACAGGGACTGAAGCTTTCTTT. The full variable domain, with the rest looked up from reference TRBV28 and TRBJ1-1, is DVKVTQSSRYLVKRTGEKVFLECVQDMDHENMFWYRQDPGLGLRLIYFSYDVKMKEKGDIPEGYSVSREKKERFSLILESASTNQTSMYLCASSFPLTGTEAFFGQGTRLTVV.

The DNA of the CDR3 is TGTGCCAGCAGCTGGGGCCAGTCTAGGGATTCACCCCTCCACTTT. This translates into CASSWGQSRDSPLHF. V usage is TRBV5-6 and J usage is TRBJ1-6, with TRBD1 as a possible D gene (5 bases). Trimming stripped 3 bases from V and 8 bases from J, with 15 bases between. The length of the CDR3 is 15 residues. Germline loops: CDR1 SGHDT, CDR2 YYEEEE. The full variable domain, completed using reference TRBV5-6 and TRBJ1-6, is DAGVTQSPTHLIKTRGQQVTLRCSPKSGHDTVSWYQQALGQGPQFIFQYYEEEERQRGNFPDRFSGHQFPNYSSELNVNALLLGDSALYLCASSWGQSRDSPLHFGNGTRLTVT.

The chain combines TRBV24-1 with TRBJ2-1; 10 positions match TRBD2. The CDR3 length is 16 residues. J gave up 3 bases and V 3 bases, and 4 bases lay outside the gene matches. Germline V CDR1 and CDR2: KGHDR, SFDVKD. The DNA for the CDR3 is TGTGCCACCAGTGATCCTAGCGGGGGTGACTACAATGAGCAGTTCTTC. Translated, it gives CATSDPSGGDYNEQFF.

V and J are TRBV7-9 and TRBJ1-1; D call uncertain. The CDR3 covers 15 residues. V was pared by 2 bases and J by 0 bases, with 10 bases between. Germline loops: CDR1 SEHNR, CDR2 FQNEAQ (reference sequence). The CDR3 region is CASSLMVVMNTEAFF. DNA for the CDR3: TGTGCCAGCAGCTTAATGGTAGTCATGAACACTGAAGCTTTCTTT.

The V call is TRBV10-2, the J call TRBJ2-1; D is perhaps TRBD1 (6 bases). Germline lookup yields CDR1 WSHSY and CDR2 SAAADI. V was clipped by 4 bases and J by 3 bases, with 16 bases between them. The CDR3 loop spans 16 amino acids. This CDR3 reads CASSARGSLGYNEQFF. The CDR3 nucleotides are TGCGCCAGCAGTGCGAGGGGGAGCTTAGGCTACAATGAGCAGTTCTTC.

The chain combines TRBV7-9 with TRBJ2-7, with D tentatively TRBD1 (6 bases). Germline V lookup: CDR1 SEHNR, CDR2 FQNEAQ (reference sequence). Trimming removed 3 bases at V and 6 bases at J, with 9 bases between. The CDR3 sequence is 12 residues long. The CDR3: CASSFKGGEQYF. CDR3 coding DNA: TGTGCCAGCAGCTTTAAAGGGGGCGAGCAGTACTTC.

The chain employs TRBV6-5 and TRBJ1-2, with D perhaps TRBD1 (5 bases). In germline, CDR1 is MNHEY, CDR2 SVGAGI. The CDR3 is made up of 13 amino acids. Trimming removed 8 bases at V and 3 bases at J, with 13 bases between. The CDR3 here is CASARQRDYGYTF. CDR3 in DNA: TGTGCCAGCGCGAGACAGCGGGACTATGGCTACACCTTC.

Worth noting for this clone: The sample carries other DNA sequences with the same CDR3. This chain joins TRBV4-1 and TRBJ1-1; D remains ambiguous. CDR1 is MGHRA, CDR2 YSYEKL, per germline. CDR3 length: 14 amino acids. V lost 0 bases and J lost 2, with 7 bases in between. CDR3 sequence (DNA): TGCGCCAGCAGCCAAGATTCCCCTAACACTGAAGCTTTCTTT. Protein: CASSQDSPNTEAFF.